Listed below are T cell receptor beta chains from one sample, sequenced in a study of shared clonotypes between healthy human individuals. Profiling relied on immunoSEQ multiplex PCR, and the TCRdb table lists in-frame clones only, not all of them. Of 560,000 or so clones in the sample, around 96% were seen once. Sequencing used naive CD8+ T cells sorted from blood. The receptors were gathered from a woman in her 30s in good health. CDR3s include the opening cysteine and the closing phenylalanine or tryptophan. A D gene is named only where the DNA matches it firmly. Where a row states a size, it is once, few, many or the class of an expanded clone; other rows omit it.

j_gene,v_gene,abundance,d_gene,CDR3aa,CDR3nt
TRBJ2-5,TRBV6-1,NA,NA,CASRRGETQYF,TGTGCCAGCAGGCGTGGAGAGACCCAGTACTTC
TRBJ2-1,TRBV20-1,NA,NA,CSARRAHEQFF,TGCAGTGCTAGGCGGGCACATGAGCAGTTCTTC
TRBJ2-1,TRBV7-8,NA,TRBD2,CASSQLPGLAGPYNEQFF,TGTGCCAGCAGCCAACTACCGGGACTAGCGGGACCCTACAATGAGCAGTTCTTC
TRBJ2-5,TRBV7-9,NA,NA,CASSSWTDPGQETQYF,TGTGCCAGCAGCTCGTGGACAGACCCGGGCCAAGAGACCCAGTACTTC
TRBJ1-2,TRBV5-4,NA,TRBD1,CASSSGQGAYYGYTF,TGTGCCAGCAGCTCCGGACAGGGGGCTTACTATGGCTACACCTTC
TRBJ2-7,TRBV5-4,NA,NA,CASSDQYYEQYF,TGTGCCAGCAGCGACCAATACTACGAGCAGTACTTC
TRBJ2-1,TRBV27,NA,NA,CASREYNEQFF,TGTGCCAGCAGAGAGTACAATGAGCAGTTCTTC
TRBJ2-7,TRBV9,NA,NA,CASSVASDNNYEQYF,TGTGCCAGCAGCGTAGCCAGCGATAACAACTACGAGCAGTACTTC
TRBJ1-3,TRBV6-5,NA,NA,CASSPTGAGNTIYF,TGTGCCAGCAGTCCCACAGGAGCTGGAAACACCATATATTTT
TRBJ2-1,TRBV27,NA,NA,CASSLGEGPYNEQFF,TGTGCCAGCAGTTTGGGAGAGGGACCCTACAATGAGCAGTTCTTC
TRBJ2-7,TRBV11-2,NA,TRBD1,CASSYRGSYEQYF,TGTGCCAGCAGCTACAGGGGGTCCTACGAGCAGTACTTC
TRBJ2-7,TRBV27,NA,NA,CASSSMGSYAEQYF,TGTGCCAGCAGCTCAATGGGGAGTTATGCCGAGCAGTACTTC
TRBJ2-3,TRBV19,NA,TRBD2,CASSLLARKGIHTQYF,TGTGCCAGTAGCCTACTAGCGAGAAAGGGGATCCATACGCAGTATTTT
TRBJ2-7,TRBV6-1,NA,NA,CASSDVSYEQYF,TGTGCCAGCAGTGATGTTTCCTACGAGCAGTACTTC
TRBJ2-7,TRBV7-9,NA,TRBD1,CASSSHGQGYEQYF,TGTGCCAGCAGCTCCCACGGACAGGGCTACGAGCAGTACTTC
TRBJ2-1,TRBV19,NA,TRBD2,CASSINLRGTSGTYTYNEQFF,TGTGCCAGTAGTATAAATCTTCGCGGGACTAGCGGTACTTATACCTACAATGAGCAGTTCTTC
TRBJ2-1,TRBV27,few,TRBD2,CASSFIAGGPVNEQFF,TGTGCCAGCAGTTTCATAGCGGGAGGGCCGGTCAATGAGCAGTTCTTC
TRBJ2-3,TRBV30,few,TRBD1,CAWSPGQGTDTQYF,TGTGCCTGGAGTCCCGGACAGGGGACAGATACGCAGTATTTT
TRBJ2-7,TRBV14,NA,NA,CASSQVTGFSYEQYF,TGTGCCAGCAGCCAAGTAACGGGATTTTCCTACGAGCAGTACTTC
TRBJ2-3,TRBV14,NA,NA,CASSQERYSAPHTQYF,TGTGCCAGCAGCCAAGAGAGGTATAGCGCCCCTCATACGCAGTATTTT
TRBJ2-7,TRBV5-1,NA,TRBD1,CASNKDRTYEQYF,TGCGCCAGCAACAAGGACAGGACCTACGAGCAGTACTTC
TRBJ2-7,TRBV29-1,NA,NA,CSVENGYEQYF,TGCAGCGTTGAAAACGGCTACGAGCAGTACTTC
TRBJ2-1,TRBV9,NA,NA,CASSVDNEQFF,TGTGCCAGCAGCGTAGACAATGAGCAGTTCTTC
TRBJ1-2,TRBV28,NA,NA,CAGRDFYGYTF,TGTGCCGGTCGGGACTTCTATGGCTACACCTTC
TRBJ2-7,TRBV5-5,NA,NA,CASSPARGSYEQYF,TGTGCCAGCAGCCCCGCTAGGGGCTCCTACGAGCAGTACTTC
TRBJ2-7,TRBV19,NA,NA,CASSIALAYEQYF,TGTGCCAGTAGTATAGCACTAGCCTACGAGCAGTACTTC
TRBJ2-3,TRBV7-9,NA,TRBD2,CASSTWLAGGTDTQYF,TGTGCCAGCAGCACCTGGCTAGCGGGAGGCACAGATACGCAGTATTTT
TRBJ2-3,TRBV7-7,NA,NA,CASSLGSTDTQYF,TGTGCCAGCAGCTTAGGTTCAACAGATACGCAGTATTTT
TRBJ2-7,TRBV6-5,NA,TRBD2,CASSYSSGISYEQYF,TGTGCCAGCAGTTACTCGAGCGGGATCTCCTACGAGCAGTACTTC
TRBJ2-7,TRBV5-4,NA,TRBD1,CASSLVGTGVSEQYF,TGTGCCAGCAGCTTGGTAGGGACAGGGGTTAGCGAGCAGTACTTC
TRBJ2-7,TRBV6-5,NA,NA,CASSYSGDSYEQYF,TGTGCCAGCAGTTACTCAGGGGACTCCTACGAGCAGTACTTC
TRBJ2-1,TRBV7-2,NA,TRBD1,CASSPTGGKYNEQFF,TGTGCCAGCAGCCCTACAGGGGGCAAGTACAATGAGCAGTTCTTC
TRBJ2-4,TRBV28,NA,NA,CASSTSWERAKNIQYF,TGTGCCAGCAGCACGTCATGGGAGCGAGCCAAAAACATTCAGTACTTC
TRBJ1-1,TRBV10-3,NA,NA,CAISEGNTEAFF,TGTGCCATCAGTGAGGGCAACACTGAAGCTTTCTTT
TRBJ2-1,TRBV12-2,NA,NA,CASRLEWSRGEVCEQFF,TGTGCAAGTCGCTTAGAGTGGAGTAGGGGAGAAGTGTGTGAGCAGTTCTTC
TRBJ1-1,TRBV28,NA,NA,CASLGWEAFF,TGTGCCAGCCTCGGGTGGGAAGCTTTCTTT
TRBJ2-1,TRBV27,once,NA,CASSLSISGGNEQFF,TGTGCCAGCAGTTTATCGATCAGCGGTGGAAATGAGCAGTTCTTC
TRBJ1-1,TRBV5-6,few,TRBD1,CASGTGVNTEAFF,TGTGCCAGCGGTACAGGGGTAAACACTGAAGCTTTCTTT
TRBJ2-7,TRBV27,NA,TRBD1,CASSFGTGVGEQYF,TGTGCCAGCAGTTTCGGGACAGGGGTAGGCGAGCAGTACTTC
TRBJ2-5,TRBV15,NA,NA,CATSRDRPETQYF,TGTGCCACCAGCAGAGACCGCCCAGAGACCCAGTACTTC
TRBJ2-7,TRBV2,NA,TRBD2,CASSDVAGLNYEQYF,TGTGCCAGCAGTGATGTAGCGGGGCTAAACTACGAGCAGTACTTC
TRBJ2-1,TRBV19,NA,TRBD2,CASKIAGGLYNEQFF,TGTGCCAGTAAAATAGCGGGAGGGCTTTACAATGAGCAGTTCTTC
TRBJ2-6,TRBV5-8,once,NA,CASSAHSGANVLTF,TGTGCCAGCAGCGCTCACTCTGGGGCCAACGTCCTGACTTTC
TRBJ2-1,TRBV6-6,NA,NA,CASSPSGNEQFF,TGTGCCAGCAGTCCGAGCGGCAATGAGCAGTTCTTC
TRBJ1-5,TRBV13,NA,TRBD1,CASAQGVNQPQHF,TGTGCCAGCGCCCAGGGGGTAAATCAGCCCCAGCATTTT
TRBJ2-1,TRBV6-5,NA,TRBD2,CASSNLAGGPDEQFF,TGTGCCAGCAGTAACCTAGCGGGAGGGCCCGATGAGCAGTTCTTC
TRBJ2-5,TRBV27,NA,NA,CASSLSGAEETQYF,TGTGCCAGCAGTTTATCGGGGGCCGAAGAGACCCAGTACTTC
TRBJ2-7,TRBV27,NA,NA,CASSLSRQGHEQYF,TGTGCCAGCAGTTTATCGCGGCAGGGCCACGAGCAGTACTTC
TRBJ2-1,TRBV4-1,NA,NA,CASRPGGPSLYNEQFF,TGCGCCAGCAGACCTGGAGGGCCCTCATTGTACAATGAGCAGTTCTTC
TRBJ2-6,TRBV19,NA,NA,CASSYRTVSSGANVLTF,TGTGCCAGTAGTTACAGGACGGTTAGCTCTGGGGCCAACGTCCTGACTTTC
TRBJ2-7,TRBV11-2,NA,TRBD1,CASSLADRGPYEQYF,TGTGCCAGCAGCTTAGCTGACAGGGGACCCTACGAGCAGTACTTC
TRBJ2-2,TRBV27,NA,TRBD2,CASSLSLAGDTGELFF,TGTGCCAGCAGTTTATCACTAGCGGGGGACACCGGGGAGCTGTTTTTT
TRBJ2-7,TRBV30,NA,NA,CAWSVSYEQYF,TGTGCCTGGAGTGTAAGCTACGAGCAGTACTTC
TRBJ2-3,TRBV7-8,NA,NA,CASSLMYQDGEVDTQYF,TGTGCCAGCAGCTTAATGTATCAGGACGGCGAAGTGGATACGCAGTATTTT
TRBJ1-2,TRBV29-1,NA,NA,CSVEGAGGGYGYTF,TGCAGCGTTGAAGGGGCAGGAGGGGGATATGGCTACACCTTC
TRBJ2-7,TRBV11-2,NA,NA,CASSLGEGEQYF,TGTGCCAGCAGCTTAGGTGAGGGCGAGCAGTACTTC
TRBJ2-7,TRBV15,NA,NA,CATRRGGDSYEQYF,TGTGCCACCCGTCGAGGAGGAGACTCCTACGAGCAGTACTTC